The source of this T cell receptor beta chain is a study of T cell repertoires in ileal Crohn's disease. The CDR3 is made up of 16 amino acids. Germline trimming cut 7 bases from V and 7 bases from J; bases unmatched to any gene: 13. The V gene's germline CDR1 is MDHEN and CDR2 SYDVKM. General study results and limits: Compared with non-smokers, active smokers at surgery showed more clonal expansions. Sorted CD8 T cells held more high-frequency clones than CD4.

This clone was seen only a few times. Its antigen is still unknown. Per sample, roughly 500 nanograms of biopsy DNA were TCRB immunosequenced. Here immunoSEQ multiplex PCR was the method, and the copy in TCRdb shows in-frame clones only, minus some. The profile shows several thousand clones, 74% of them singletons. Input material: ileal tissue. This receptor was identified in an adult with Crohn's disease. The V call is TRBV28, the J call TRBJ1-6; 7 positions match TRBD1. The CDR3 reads CASIAQGVTQNSPLHF. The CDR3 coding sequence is TGTGCCAGCATAGCCCAGGGGGTAACGCAGAATTCACCCCTCCACTTT.